These 18 T cell receptor beta chains came from one sample sequenced in a study of CD8 T cells in Susac syndrome. It was with random hexamers that 0.5 to 1 ug RNA was reverse transcribed. TCRdb re-called the immunoSEQ multiplex PCR reads through MiXCR, storing one row per CDR3 protein. The data contain 160,000 or so distinct CDR3 sequences, under 95% of them singletons. Sequenced sample: CD4+ T cells from PBMCs. Receptor source: a human donor with Susac syndrome.

CDR3 in amino acids: CASRPSGVTYEQYF. DNA for the CDR3: TGTGCCAGCAGGCCTAGCGGGGTGACCTACGAGCAGTACTTC. The chain carries TRBV13 and TRBJ2-7; 9 bases fit TRBD2. Germline V gene data show CDR1 as PRHDT and CDR2 as FYEKMQ (reference sequence). There are 14 residues in the CDR3. V gave up 6 bases and J gave up 2 bases; unmatched junction bases: 5.

The rearrangement uses TRBV7-2 and TRBJ2-7, with 8 positions matching TRBD2. The V gene end was trimmed by 6 bases and the J gene end by 5 bases; junction bases not matched to a gene: 9. The CDR3 is made up of 14 amino acids. Germline CDR1 reads SGHTA; CDR2 reads FQGNSA. CDR3 sequence: CASRPPGLVHEQYF. The CDR3 DNA is TGTGCCAGCAGACCACCGGGACTAGTCCACGAGCAGTACTTC. The variable domain in full, completed from reference TRBV7-2 and TRBJ2-7, reads GAGVSQSPSNKVTEKGKDVELRCDPISGHTALYWYRQSLGQGLEFLIYFQGNSAPDKSGLPSDRFSAERTGGSVSTLTIQRTQQEDSAVYLCASRPPGLVHEQYFGPGTRLTVT.

The V and J genes are TRBV7-9 and TRBJ1-2; TRBD1 is a possible D gene (6 bases). The V gene lost 6 bases and the J gene lost 7 bases, with 9 bases spanning the gap. Germline values: CDR1 SEHNR, CDR2 FQNEAQ (reference sequence). The CDR3 loop spans 11 amino acids. The CDR3 protein is CASREGGGYTF. The CDR3 coding sequence is TGTGCCAGCAGAGAAGGGGGTGGCTACACCTTC. The full variable domain, rest sourced from reference TRBV7-9 and TRBJ1-2, is DTGVSQNPRHKITKRGQNVTFRCDPISEHNRLYWYRQTLGQGPEFLTYFQNEAQLEKSRLLSDRFSAERPKGSFSTLEIQRTEQGDSAMYLCASREGGGYTFGSGTRLTVV.

This chain joins TRBV24-1 and TRBJ2-4, with D uncertain. V lost 9 bases to trimming and J lost 1 base, with 27 bases between them. There are 19 residues in the CDR3. From germline, CDR1 is KGHDR and CDR2 SFDVKD. The CDR3 bases are TGTGCCACCCCCCCAGCTCATGCCGACTTCGACGGGGCCAAAAACATTCAGTACTTC. This translates into CATPPAHADFDGAKNIQYF.

V usage is TRBV19 and J usage is TRBJ2-7, with 10 bases aligning to TRBD1. V gave up 7 bases and J gave up 1 base; unmatched junction bases: 7. Germline V lookup: CDR1 LNHDA, CDR2 SQIVND (reference sequence). The CDR3 runs 15 residues. The CDR3 protein is CASTPTGGKSYEQYF. CDR3 coding DNA: TGTGCCAGTACCCCGACAGGGGGCAAATCCTACGAGCAGTACTTC. Supplemented by reference TRBV19 and TRBJ2-7, the full variable domain reads DGGITQSPKYLFRKEGQNVTLSCEQNLNHDAMYWYRQDPGQGLRLIYYSQIVNDFQKGDIAEGYSVSREKKESFPLTVTSAQKNPTAFYLCASTPTGGKSYEQYFGPGTRLTVT.

The table lists this clonotype with a count of one. The rearrangement links TRBV6-5 to TRBJ2-7; D may be TRBD2 (5 bases). V was cut by 0 bases and J by 2 bases, with 11 bases left in between. The CDR3 is made up of 15 amino acids. Looked up from germline, CDR1 is MNHEY and CDR2 is SVGAGI. CDR3 loop: CASSYSRAPTYEQYF. The CDR3, as DNA: TGTGCCAGCAGTTACTCGCGGGCTCCCACCTACGAGCAGTACTTC.

This clonotype has only one observation. V gene TRBV20-1 combines with J gene TRBJ2-3, with TRBD1 matching over 8 bases. The CDR3 consists of 13 residues. J lost 2 bases, V lost 7 bases, and 5 bases had no gene match. Germline V gene data show CDR1 as DFQATT and CDR2 as SNEGSKA (reference sequence). CDR3 DNA sequence: TGCAGTGTCCGGACAGGGACCACAGATACGCAGTATTTT. Protein sequence: CSVRTGTTDTQYF.

The rearrangement joins TRBV3-1 to TRBJ2-3, with D perhaps TRBD2 (6 bases). CDR1 and CDR2 (germline): LGHDT, YNNKEL (reference sequence). The CDR3 covers 14 residues. Trimming pared 8 bases from V and 1 base from J, leaving 13 bases between. Written as DNA, the CDR3 is TGTGCCAGCTCGGCGGGAAGGGGCACAGATACGCAGTATTTT. Translation gives CASSAGRGTDTQYF.

The V and J genes are TRBV6-4 and TRBJ1-1, with D possibly TRBD1 on 6 matching bases. Germline loops: CDR1 MRHNA, CDR2 SNTAGT. CDR3 size: 14 residues. Trimming pared 5 bases from V and 4 bases from J, leaving 14 bases between. CDR3 residues: CASSSGQSSTEAFF. CDR3 nucleotide sequence: TGTGCCAGCAGTTCAGGACAGTCCAGCACTGAAGCTTTCTTT.

The chain combines TRBV5-6 with TRBJ1-6, with 9 bases fitting TRBD1. J lost 8 bases, V lost 3 bases, and 6 bases had no gene match. CDR1 is SGHDT and CDR2 is YYEEEE in the germline V gene. This CDR3 has 15 residues. CDR3 bases: TGTGCCAGCAGCTACGAACAGGGGGCGTATTCACCCCTCCACTTT. Translation: CASSYEQGAYSPLHF.

The chain links TRBV6-1 to TRBJ2-7; TRBD2 agrees at 13 bases. Looked up from germline, CDR1 is MNHNS and CDR2 is SASEGT. The CDR3 consists of 16 residues. The V and J ends lost 3 bases and 0 bases, in that order; junction bases with no gene match: 2. CDR3 region: CASSEGLAGSSYEQYF. The CDR3 DNA reads TGTGCCAGCAGTGAGGGACTAGCGGGGAGCTCCTACGAGCAGTACTTC.

CDR3 sequence (DNA): TGTGCCAGCAGTTTATACGGGGAGCTGTTTTTT. Its protein product is CASSLYGELFF. The chain couples TRBV12-3 or TRBV12-4 to TRBJ2-2; D uncertain. The germline V and J ends were trimmed by 2 bases and 7 bases, with 2 bases remaining between them. This CDR3 contains 11 residues.

This clonotype has only a few counts. The V call is TRBV5-6, the J call TRBJ2-1; D is unclear. The germline CDR1 and CDR2 sequences are SGHDT and YYEEEE. V lost 4 bases and J lost 1, with 9 bases in between. The CDR3 extends over 14 amino acids. This chain's CDR3 is CASSPQVSYNEQFF. The CDR3 DNA follows: TGTGCCAGCAGCCCGCAGGTGTCCTACAATGAGCAGTTCTTC.

The chain uses TRBV20-1 and TRBJ1-5, with a possible D match to TRBD1 (5 bases). In germline, CDR1 is DFQATT, CDR2 SNEGSKA (reference sequence). The CDR3 sequence is 14 residues long. With 2 bases removed from V and 2 bases from J, the gap between germline ends came to 10 bases. In DNA form, the CDR3 reads TGCAGTGCTAGACGTATGGGGGGCAATCAGCCCCAGCATTTT. This codes for CSARRMGGNQPQHF.

The genes are TRBV5-1 and TRBJ2-3, with D unclear. Germline V gives CDR1 SGHRS, CDR2 YFSETQ. The CDR3 covers 14 residues. The germline V and J ends were trimmed by 4 bases and 2 bases, with 11 bases remaining between them. Here the CDR3 DNA reads TGCGCCAGCAGCCCCCGACCCCCCACAGATACGCAGTATTTT. Translating it yields CASSPRPPTDTQYF.

The genes are TRBV15 and TRBJ2-5; TRBD2 matches 11 bases. This CDR3 has 18 residues. Germline values: CDR1 LNHNV, CDR2 YYDKDF (reference sequence). V lost 0 bases to trimming and J lost 8 bases; unmatched junction nucleotides: 14. This CDR3 is CATSRDTSTSGDFGTQYF. CDR3 coding DNA: TGTGCCACCAGCAGAGATACCTCGACTAGCGGGGACTTTGGTACCCAGTACTTC.

V usage is TRBV29-1 and J usage is TRBJ2-5; D is uncertain. Trimming removed 0 bases from V and 4 bases from J, with 12 bases in between. CDR1 and CDR2 from the germline V gene are SQVTM and ANQGSEA. The CDR3 consists of 14 residues. The CDR3 reads CSVEDRRRRETQYF. In DNA, the CDR3 is TGCAGCGTTGAAGATCGAAGGCGGAGAGAGACCCAGTACTTC.

This clonotype was detected only a few times. The rearrangement joins TRBV18 to TRBJ2-7, with D perhaps TRBD1 (6 bases). CDR1 is KGHSH and CDR2 is LQKENI in the germline V gene. This CDR3 spans 14 amino acids. The V gene lost 1 base and the J gene lost 1 base, with 8 bases spanning the gap. The CDR3 DNA reads TGTGCCAGCTCACCACGGGACACTTCCTACGAGCAGTACTTC. This sequence encodes CASSPRDTSYEQYF.